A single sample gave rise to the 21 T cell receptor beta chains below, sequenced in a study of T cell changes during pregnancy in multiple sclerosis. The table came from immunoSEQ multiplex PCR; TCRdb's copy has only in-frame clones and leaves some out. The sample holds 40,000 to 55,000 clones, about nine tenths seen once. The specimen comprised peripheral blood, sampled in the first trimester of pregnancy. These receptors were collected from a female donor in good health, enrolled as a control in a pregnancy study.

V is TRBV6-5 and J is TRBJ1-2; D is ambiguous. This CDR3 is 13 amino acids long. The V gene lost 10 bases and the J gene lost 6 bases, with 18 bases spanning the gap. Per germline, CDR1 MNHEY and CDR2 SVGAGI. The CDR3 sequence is CATRSGNIDGYTF. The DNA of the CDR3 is TGTGCCACCCGGTCAGGAAATATAGATGGCTACACCTTC.

The CDR3 region has the DNA TGTGCCAGCAGCTTATTTTCGGGACAGGGGGAGAGTGAAGCTTTCTTT. It is translated as CASSLFSGQGESEAFF. V gene TRBV7-9 combines with J gene TRBJ1-1, with 11 bases identical to TRBD1. Per the germline V gene, CDR1 is SEHNR and CDR2 is FQNEAQ (reference sequence). The CDR3 has 16 amino acids. Unmatched junction bases numbered 9, after V lost 2 bases and J lost 7 bases.

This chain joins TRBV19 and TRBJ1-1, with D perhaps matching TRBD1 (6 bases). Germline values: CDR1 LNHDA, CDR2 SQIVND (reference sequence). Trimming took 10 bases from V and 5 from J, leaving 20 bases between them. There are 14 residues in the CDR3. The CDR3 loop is CATTRGRGSTEAFF. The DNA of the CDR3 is TGTGCCACCACCAGGGGTCGGGGATCAACTGAAGCTTTCTTT.

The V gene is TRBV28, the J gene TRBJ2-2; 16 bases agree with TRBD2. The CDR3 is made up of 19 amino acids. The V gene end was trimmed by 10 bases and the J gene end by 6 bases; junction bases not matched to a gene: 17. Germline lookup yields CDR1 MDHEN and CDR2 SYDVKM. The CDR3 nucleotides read TGTGCCACCCCAAACTTTGGGACTAGCGGGAGGGACGGGCCCGGGGAGCTGTTTTTT. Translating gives CATPNFGTSGRDGPGELFF.

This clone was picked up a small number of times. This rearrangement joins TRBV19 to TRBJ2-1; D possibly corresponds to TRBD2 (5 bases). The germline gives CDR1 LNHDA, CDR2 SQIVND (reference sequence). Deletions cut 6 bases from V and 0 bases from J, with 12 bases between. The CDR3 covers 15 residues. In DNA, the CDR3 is TGTGCCAGTAGCGGCGCGGGTAGCTCCTACAATGAGCAGTTCTTC. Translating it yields CASSGAGSSYNEQFF. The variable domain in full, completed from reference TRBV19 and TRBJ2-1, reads DGGITQSPKYLFRKEGQNVTLSCEQNLNHDAMYWYRQDPGQGLRLIYYSQIVNDFQKGDIAEGYSVSREKKESFPLTVTSAQKNPTAFYLCASSGAGSSYNEQFFGPGTRLTVL.

The CDR3 DNA follows: TGTGCCAGCAGCCCCCGGGACAGGGGCATCAATGAGCAGTTCTTC. Residues: CASSPRDRGINEQFF. This chain links TRBV5-5 with TRBJ2-1; 10 bases align to TRBD1. The CDR3 loop spans 15 amino acids. Trimming took 4 bases from V and 6 from J; bases not matched to a gene: 7. Germline-derived CDR1 and CDR2 are SGHKS and YYEKEE (reference sequence).

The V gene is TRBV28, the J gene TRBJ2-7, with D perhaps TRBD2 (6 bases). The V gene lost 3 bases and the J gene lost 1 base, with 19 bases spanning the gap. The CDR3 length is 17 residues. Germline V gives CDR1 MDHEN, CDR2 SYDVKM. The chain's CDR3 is CASSLRTIPSISYEQYF. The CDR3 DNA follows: TGTGCCAGCAGTTTGAGGACTATACCCTCAATTTCCTACGAGCAGTACTTC.

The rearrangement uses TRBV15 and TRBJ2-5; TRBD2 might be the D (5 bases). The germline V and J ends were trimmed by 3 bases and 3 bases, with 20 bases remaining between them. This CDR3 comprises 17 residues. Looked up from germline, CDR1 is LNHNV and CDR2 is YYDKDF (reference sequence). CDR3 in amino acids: CATSSPRSTGSEETQYF. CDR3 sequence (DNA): TGTGCCACCAGCAGCCCCAGATCCACGGGGTCCGAAGAGACCCAGTACTTC. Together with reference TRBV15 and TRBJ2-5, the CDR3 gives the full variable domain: DAMVIQNPRYQVTQFGKPVTLSCSQTLNHNVMYWYQQKSSQAPKLLFHYYDKDFNNEADTPDNFQSRRPNTSFCFLDIRSPGLGDTAMYLCATSSPRSTGSEETQYFGPGTRLLVL.

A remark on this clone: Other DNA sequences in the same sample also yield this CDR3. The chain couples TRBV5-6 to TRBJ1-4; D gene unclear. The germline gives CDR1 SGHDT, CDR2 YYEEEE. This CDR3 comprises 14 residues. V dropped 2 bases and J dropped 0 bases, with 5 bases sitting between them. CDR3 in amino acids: CASSFLATNEKLFF. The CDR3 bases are TGTGCCAGCAGCTTTCTTGCAACTAATGAAAAACTGTTTTTT.

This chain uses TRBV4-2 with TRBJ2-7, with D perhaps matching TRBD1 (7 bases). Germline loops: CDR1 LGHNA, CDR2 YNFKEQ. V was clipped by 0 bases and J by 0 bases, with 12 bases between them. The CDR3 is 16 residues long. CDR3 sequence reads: CASSQEEGATSYEQYF. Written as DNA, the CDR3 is TGTGCCAGCAGCCAAGAGGAGGGGGCCACCTCCTACGAGCAGTACTTC.

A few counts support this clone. In DNA, the CDR3 is TGCGCCAGCAGCTTGGACGGGACAGGAAAAGATACGCAGTATTTT. This encodes CASSLDGTGKDTQYF. The gene calls are TRBV5-1 and TRBJ2-3; TRBD1 aligns across 8 bases. The CDR3 covers 15 residues. CDR1 is SGHRS, CDR2 YFSETQ, per germline. Trimming cost V 0 bases and J 5 bases; bases outside gene matches: 5.

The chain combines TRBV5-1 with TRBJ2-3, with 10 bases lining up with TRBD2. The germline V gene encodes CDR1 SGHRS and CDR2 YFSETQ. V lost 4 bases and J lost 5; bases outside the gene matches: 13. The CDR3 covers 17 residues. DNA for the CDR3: TGCGCCAGCAGCCCCGGTACCCTAGCGGGAGTGGTAGATACGCAGTATTTT. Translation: CASSPGTLAGVVDTQYF.

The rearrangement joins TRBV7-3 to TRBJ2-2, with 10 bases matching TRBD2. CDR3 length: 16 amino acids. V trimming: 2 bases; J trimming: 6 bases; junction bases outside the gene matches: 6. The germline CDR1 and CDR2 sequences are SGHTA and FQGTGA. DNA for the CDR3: TGTGCCAGCAGCTTACTGGCTAGCGGGAGTCCCGGGGAGCTGTTTTTT. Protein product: CASSLLASGSPGELFF.

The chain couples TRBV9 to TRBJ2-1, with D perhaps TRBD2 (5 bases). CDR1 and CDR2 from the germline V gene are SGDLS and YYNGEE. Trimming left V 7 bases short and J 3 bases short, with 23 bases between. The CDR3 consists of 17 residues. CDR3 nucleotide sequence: TGTGCCAGCTACCCCCTGGAAAGCGGAGCCAGCTACAATGAGCAGTTCTTC. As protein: CASYPLESGASYNEQFF.

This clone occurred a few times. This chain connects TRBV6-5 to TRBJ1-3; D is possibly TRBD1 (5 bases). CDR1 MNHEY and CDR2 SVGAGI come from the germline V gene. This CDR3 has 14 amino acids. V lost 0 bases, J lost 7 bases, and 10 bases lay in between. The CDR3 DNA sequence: TGTGCCAGCAGTTACTCCCCAGGGTCCAACACCATATATTTT. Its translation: CASSYSPGSNTIYF.

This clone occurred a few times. The CDR3 spells CASSRATEDGYTF. CDR3 nucleotide sequence: TGTGCCAGCAGCCGAGCGACGGAGGACGGCTACACCTTC. V usage is TRBV4-2 and J usage is TRBJ1-2; D remains ambiguous. The CDR3 has 13 amino acids. Trimming pared 4 bases from V and 8 bases from J, leaving 14 bases between. Germline V lookup: CDR1 LGHNA, CDR2 YNFKEQ.

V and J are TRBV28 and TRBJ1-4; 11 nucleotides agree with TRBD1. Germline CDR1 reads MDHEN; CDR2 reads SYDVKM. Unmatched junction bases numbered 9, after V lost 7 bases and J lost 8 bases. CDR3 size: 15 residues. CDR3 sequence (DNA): TGTGCCAGCACCTCGGACAGGGGGCTGGGAGAAAAACTGTTTTTT. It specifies CASTSDRGLGEKLFF.

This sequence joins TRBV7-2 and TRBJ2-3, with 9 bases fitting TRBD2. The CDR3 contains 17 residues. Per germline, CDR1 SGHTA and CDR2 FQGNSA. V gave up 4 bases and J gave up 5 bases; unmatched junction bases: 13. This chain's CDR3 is CASSSTAAGGFGDTQYF. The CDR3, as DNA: TGTGCCAGCAGCTCCACCGCAGCGGGAGGATTTGGAGATACGCAGTATTTT. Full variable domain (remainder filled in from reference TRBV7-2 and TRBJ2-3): GAGVSQSPSNKVTEKGKDVELRCDPISGHTALYWYRQSLGQGLEFLIYFQGNSAPDKSGLPSDRFSAERTGGSVSTLTIQRTQQEDSAVYLCASSSTAAGGFGDTQYFGPGTRLTVL.

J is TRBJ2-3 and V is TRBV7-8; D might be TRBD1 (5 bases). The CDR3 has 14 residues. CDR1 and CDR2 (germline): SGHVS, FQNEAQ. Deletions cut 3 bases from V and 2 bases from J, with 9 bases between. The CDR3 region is CASSFQGNTDTQYF. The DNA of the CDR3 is TGTGCCAGCAGCTTCCAGGGTAACACAGATACGCAGTATTTT. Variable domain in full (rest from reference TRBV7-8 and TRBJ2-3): GAGVSQSPRYKVAKRGQDVALRCDPISGHVSLFWYQQALGQGPEFLTYFQNEAQLDKSGLPSDRFFAERPEGSVSTLKIQRTQQEDSAVYLCASSFQGNTDTQYFGPGTRLTVL.

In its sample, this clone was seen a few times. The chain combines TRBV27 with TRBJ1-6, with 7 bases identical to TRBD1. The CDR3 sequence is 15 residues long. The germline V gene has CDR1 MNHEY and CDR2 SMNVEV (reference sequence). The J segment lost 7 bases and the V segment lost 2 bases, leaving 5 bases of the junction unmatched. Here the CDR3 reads CASSLRRGRNSPLHF. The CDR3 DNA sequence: TGTGCCAGCAGTTTAAGGAGGGGGCGGAATTCACCCCTCCACTTT.

CDR3 coding DNA: TGTGCCAGCAGCCATGGACAGGCCCCTGAAGCTTTCTTT. Encoded protein: CASSHGQAPEAFF. V gene TRBV5-4 combines with J gene TRBJ1-1; 7 nucleotides agree with TRBD1. The ends lost 4 bases at V and 6 bases at J; junction bases unmatched: 6. From germline, CDR1 is SGHNT and CDR2 YYREEE (reference sequence). The CDR3 loop spans 13 amino acids.